This entry is about one T cell receptor beta chain. Its antigen is still unknown. Memory CD4+ cells were defined as CD4+CD45RO+CD25-. The CDR3 contains 13 residues. V lost 7 bases and J lost 5; bases outside the gene matches: 4. The germline gives CDR1 MNHEY, CDR2 SVGEGT. Constant-region reverse primers amplified full-length variable regions, followed by semi-nested Nested Universal Primer A PCR. One entry per CDR3 protein results from TCRdb running MiXCR on the 5' RACE reads. This sample has approximately 40,000 distinct CDR3 sequences; about 29% occur once, and the top ten carry 4% to 5%. The study's findings and limits: Tumor Treg TCRs overlapped most with tumor naive CD4+ cells. The TCR gene usage of tumor memory CD4+ T cells clustered together with blood and lymph node memory CD4+ cells and with lymph node naive CD4+ cells.

This receptor was identified in a female donor with breast cancer. V is TRBV6-2 or TRBV6-3 and J is TRBJ2-3; 9 bases are shared with TRBD1. Sequenced material: tumor-infiltrating memory CD4+ T cells sorted from the breast tumor. Subset of the sample: memory CD4+ T cells, CD4+CD45RO+CD25-. The CDR3 coding sequence is TGTGCCAGCATGGGACAGGGTCTAGATACGCAGTATTTT. This gives the protein CASMGQGLDTQYF.